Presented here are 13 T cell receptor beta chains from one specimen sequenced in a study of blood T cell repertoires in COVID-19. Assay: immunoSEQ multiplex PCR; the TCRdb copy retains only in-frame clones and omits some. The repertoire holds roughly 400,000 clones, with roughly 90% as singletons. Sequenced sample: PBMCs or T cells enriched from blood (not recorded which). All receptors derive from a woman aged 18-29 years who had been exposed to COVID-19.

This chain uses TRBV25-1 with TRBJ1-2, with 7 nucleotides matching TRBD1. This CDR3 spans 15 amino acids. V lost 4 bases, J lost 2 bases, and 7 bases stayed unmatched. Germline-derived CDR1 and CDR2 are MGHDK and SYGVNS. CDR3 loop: CASSGGQGVNYGYTF. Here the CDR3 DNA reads TGTGCCAGCAGTGGCGGGCAGGGGGTGAACTATGGCTACACCTTC.

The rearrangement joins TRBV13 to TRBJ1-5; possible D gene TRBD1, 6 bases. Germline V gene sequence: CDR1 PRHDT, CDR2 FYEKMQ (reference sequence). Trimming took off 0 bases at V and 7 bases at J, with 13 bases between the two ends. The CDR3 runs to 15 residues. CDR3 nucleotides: TGTGCCAGCAGCTTAGGCCCCTCGGGGGGCCAGCCCCAGCATTTT. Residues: CASSLGPSGGQPQHF.

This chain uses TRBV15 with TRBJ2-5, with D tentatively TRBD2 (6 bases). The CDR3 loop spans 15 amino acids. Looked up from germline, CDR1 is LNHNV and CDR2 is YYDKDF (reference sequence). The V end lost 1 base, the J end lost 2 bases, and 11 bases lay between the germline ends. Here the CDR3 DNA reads TGTGCCACCAGCAGAGGGGCCGGACTACAAGAGACCCAGTACTTC. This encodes CATSRGAGLQETQYF.

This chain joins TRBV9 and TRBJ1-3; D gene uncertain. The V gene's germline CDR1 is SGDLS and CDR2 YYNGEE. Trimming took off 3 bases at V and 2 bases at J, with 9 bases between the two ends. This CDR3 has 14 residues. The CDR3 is CASSAHGAGNTIYF. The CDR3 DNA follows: TGTGCCAGCAGCGCACATGGAGCTGGAAACACCATATATTTT.

This chain's CDR3 is CASSRRGASGDNEQFF. DNA of the CDR3: TGTGCCAGCAGTCGGAGGGGGGCTAGCGGGGACAATGAGCAGTTCTTC. This rearrangement joins TRBV6-4 to TRBJ2-1; 9 nucleotides align to TRBD2. The length of the CDR3 is 16 residues. With 5 bases clipped from V and 5 bases from J, the junction kept 10 bases outside the gene matches. The germline V gene has CDR1 MRHNA and CDR2 SNTAGT.

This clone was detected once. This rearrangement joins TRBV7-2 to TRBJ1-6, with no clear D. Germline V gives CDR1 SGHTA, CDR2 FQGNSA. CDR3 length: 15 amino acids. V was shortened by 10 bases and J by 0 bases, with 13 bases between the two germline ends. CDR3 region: CATRAAGSYNSPLHF. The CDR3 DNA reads TGTGCCACCAGAGCGGCGGGCTCCTATAATTCACCCCTCCACTTT. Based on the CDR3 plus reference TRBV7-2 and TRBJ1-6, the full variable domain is GAGVSQSPSNKVTEKGKDVELRCDPISGHTALYWYRQSLGQGLEFLIYFQGNSAPDKSGLPSDRFSAERTGGSVSTLTIQRTQQEDSAVYLCATRAAGSYNSPLHFGNGTRLTVT.

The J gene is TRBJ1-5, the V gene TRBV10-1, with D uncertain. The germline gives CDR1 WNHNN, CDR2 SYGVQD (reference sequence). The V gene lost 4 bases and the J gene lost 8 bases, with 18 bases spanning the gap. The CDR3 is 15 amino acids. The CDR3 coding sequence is TGCGCCAGCAGTGCTCGAGATGAGATATTGGAGCCCCAGCATTTT. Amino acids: CASSARDEILEPQHF.

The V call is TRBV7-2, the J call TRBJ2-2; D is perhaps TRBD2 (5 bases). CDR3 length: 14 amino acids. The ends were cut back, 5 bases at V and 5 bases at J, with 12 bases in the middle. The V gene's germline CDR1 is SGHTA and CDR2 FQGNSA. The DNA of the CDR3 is TGTGCCAGCAGCCTCCCTACTAGGACCGGGGAGCTGTTTTTT. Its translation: CASSLPTRTGELFF.

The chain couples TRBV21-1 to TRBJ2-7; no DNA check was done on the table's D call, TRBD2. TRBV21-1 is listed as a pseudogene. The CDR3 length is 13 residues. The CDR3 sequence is CASSKVCLYEQYF. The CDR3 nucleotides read TGTGCCAGCAGCAAAGTCTGTCTTTACGAGCAGTACTTC.

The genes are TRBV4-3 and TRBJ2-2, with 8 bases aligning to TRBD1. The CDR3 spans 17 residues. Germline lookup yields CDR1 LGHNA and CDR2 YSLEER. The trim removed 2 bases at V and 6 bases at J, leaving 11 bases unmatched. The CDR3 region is CASSQTGTGGLAGELFF. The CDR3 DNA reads TGCGCCAGCAGCCAAACCGGGACAGGTGGATTGGCCGGGGAGCTGTTTTTT.

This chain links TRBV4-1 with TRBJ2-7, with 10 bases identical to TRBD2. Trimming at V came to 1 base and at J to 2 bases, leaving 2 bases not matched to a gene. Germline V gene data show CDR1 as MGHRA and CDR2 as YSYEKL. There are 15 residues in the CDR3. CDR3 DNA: TGCGCCAGCAGCCAAGGAGCGGGAGGGACCTACGAGCAGTACTTC. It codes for CASSQGAGGTYEQYF.

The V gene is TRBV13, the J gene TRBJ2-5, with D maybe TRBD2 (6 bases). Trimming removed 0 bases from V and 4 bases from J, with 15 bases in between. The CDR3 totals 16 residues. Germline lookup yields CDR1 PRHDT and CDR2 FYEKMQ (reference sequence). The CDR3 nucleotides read TGTGCCAGCAGCTTAGGCCCCTTGGCAGCGGGAGAGACCCAGTACTTC. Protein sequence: CASSLGPLAAGETQYF.

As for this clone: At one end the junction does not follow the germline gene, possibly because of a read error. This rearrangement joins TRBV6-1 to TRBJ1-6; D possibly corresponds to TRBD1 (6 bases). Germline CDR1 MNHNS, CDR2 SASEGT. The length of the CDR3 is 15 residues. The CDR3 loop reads CASREDTGKGSPLHF. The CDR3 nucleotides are TGTGCCAGCAGGGAAGATACAGGGAAGGGCTCACCCCTCCACTTT.